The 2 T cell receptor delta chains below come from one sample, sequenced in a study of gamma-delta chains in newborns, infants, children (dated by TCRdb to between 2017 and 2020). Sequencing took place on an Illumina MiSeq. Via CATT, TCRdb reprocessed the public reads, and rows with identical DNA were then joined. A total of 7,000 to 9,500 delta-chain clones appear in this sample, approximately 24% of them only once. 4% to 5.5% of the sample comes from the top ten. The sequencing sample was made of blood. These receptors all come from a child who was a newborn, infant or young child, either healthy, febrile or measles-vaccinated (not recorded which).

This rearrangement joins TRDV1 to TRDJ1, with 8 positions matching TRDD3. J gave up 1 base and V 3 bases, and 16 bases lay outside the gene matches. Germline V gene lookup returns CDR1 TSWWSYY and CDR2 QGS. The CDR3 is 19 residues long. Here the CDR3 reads CALGDFSLPRGIRTDKLIF. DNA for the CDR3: TGTGCTCTTGGGGACTTTTCTCTCCCTAGAGGGATACGCACCGATAAACTCATCTTT.

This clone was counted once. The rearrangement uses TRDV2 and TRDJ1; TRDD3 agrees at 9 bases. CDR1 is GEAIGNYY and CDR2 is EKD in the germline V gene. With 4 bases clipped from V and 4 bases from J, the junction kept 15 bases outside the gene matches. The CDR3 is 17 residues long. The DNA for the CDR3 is TGTGCCTGTGATCCCGTACTGGGGGAGGTCCCACACGATAAACTCATCTTT. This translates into CACDPVLGEVPHDKLIF.